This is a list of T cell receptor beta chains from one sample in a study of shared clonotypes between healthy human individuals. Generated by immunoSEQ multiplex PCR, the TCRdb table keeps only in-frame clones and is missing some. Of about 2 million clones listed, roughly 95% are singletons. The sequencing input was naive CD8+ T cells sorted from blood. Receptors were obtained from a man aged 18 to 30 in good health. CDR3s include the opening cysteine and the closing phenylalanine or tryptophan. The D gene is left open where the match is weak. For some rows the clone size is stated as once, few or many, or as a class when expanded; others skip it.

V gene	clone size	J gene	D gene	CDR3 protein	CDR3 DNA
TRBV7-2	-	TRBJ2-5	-	CASSLPRTGKETQYF	TGTGCCAGCAGCCTCCCCAGGACGGGAAAAGAGACCCAGTACTTC
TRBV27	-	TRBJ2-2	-	CASSPAPPLREGDTGELFF	TGTGCCAGCAGTCCCGCACCCCCCCTACGAGAGGGGGACACCGGGGAGCTGTTTTTT
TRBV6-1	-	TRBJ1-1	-	CASSIGTPWSTEAFF	TGTGCCAGCAGTATCGGGACACCCTGGAGCACTGAAGCTTTCTTT
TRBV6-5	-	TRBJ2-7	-	CASSRGQTYEQYF	TGTGCCAGCAGCCGCGGACAGACCTACGAGCAGTACTTC
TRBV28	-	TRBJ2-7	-	CASNLRGSDYEQYF	TGTGCCAGCAACTTGAGGGGGTCCGACTACGAGCAGTACTTC
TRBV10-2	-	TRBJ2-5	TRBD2	CASSETLAGGGTQYF	TGCGCCAGCAGTGAGACCCTAGCGGGGGGAGGGACCCAGTACTTC
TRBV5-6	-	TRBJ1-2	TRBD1	CASSVQGDLERGYTF	TGTGCCAGCAGCGTACAGGGGGATTTGGAGCGTGGCTACACCTTC
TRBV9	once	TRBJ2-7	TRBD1	CASSLSRDRRQEQYF	TGTGCCAGCAGCTTAAGCCGGGACAGGCGCCAGGAGCAGTACTTC
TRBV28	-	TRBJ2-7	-	CASSLPEGEFEQYF	TGTGCCAGCAGTTTACCGGAGGGGGAATTCGAGCAGTACTTC
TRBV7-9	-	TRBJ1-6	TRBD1	CASSARQGASNSPLHF	TGTGCCAGCAGCGCAAGACAGGGGGCTTCAAATTCACCCCTCCACTTT
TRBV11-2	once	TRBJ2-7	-	CASSLRRGWEQYF	TGTGCCAGCAGCCTTCGTAGGGGCTGGGAGCAGTACTTC
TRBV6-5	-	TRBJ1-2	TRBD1	CASSYFSGGYGYTF	TGTGCCAGCAGTTACTTTTCAGGGGGTTATGGCTACACCTTC
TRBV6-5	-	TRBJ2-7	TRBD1	CASSYAPTGSYEQYF	TGTGCCAGCAGTTACGCGCCGACAGGGTCCTACGAGCAGTACTTC
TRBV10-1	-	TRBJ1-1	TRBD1	CASSAGQTNTEAFF	TGCGCCAGCAGCGCGGGACAGACGAACACTGAAGCTTTCTTT
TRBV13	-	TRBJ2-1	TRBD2	CASSLGTSGDNEQFF	TGTGCCAGCAGCCTCGGGACTAGCGGAGACAATGAGCAGTTCTTC
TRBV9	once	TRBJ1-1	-	CASSVDPQVGTEAFF	TGTGCCAGCAGCGTAGACCCACAGGTGGGGACTGAAGCTTTCTTT
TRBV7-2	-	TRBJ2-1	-	CASSSGTYNEQFF	TGTGCCAGCAGTTCCGGTACCTACAATGAGCAGTTCTTC
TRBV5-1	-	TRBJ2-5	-	CASSLSPLQETQYF	TGCGCCAGCAGCTTGTCCCCGCTCCAAGAGACCCAGTACTTC
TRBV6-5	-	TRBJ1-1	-	CASSYSSGDTEAFF	TGTGCCAGCAGTTACTCGTCGGGGGACACTGAAGCTTTCTTT
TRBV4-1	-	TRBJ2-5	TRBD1	CASSPRTGEETQYF	TGCGCCAGCAGCCCGAGGACAGGGGAAGAGACCCAGTACTTC
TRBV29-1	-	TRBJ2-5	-	CSVESVGRETQYF	TGCAGCGTTGAATCGGTAGGGAGGGAGACCCAGTACTTC
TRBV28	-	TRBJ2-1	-	CASSQVLSDNEQFF	TGTGCCAGCAGCCAAGTTCTTTCGGATAATGAGCAGTTCTTC
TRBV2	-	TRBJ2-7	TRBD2	CASSVVAGGYEQYF	TGTGCCAGCAGTGTCGTAGCGGGGGGCTACGAGCAGTACTTC
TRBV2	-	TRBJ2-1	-	CASRGPGGNYNEQFF	TGTGCCAGCAGGGGCCCAGGCGGGAACTACAATGAGCAGTTCTTC
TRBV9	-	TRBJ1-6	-	CASSESQGGDSPLHF	TGTGCCAGCAGCGAATCCCAGGGTGGGGATTCACCCCTCCACTTT
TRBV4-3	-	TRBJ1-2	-	CASSQDVQGVWYGYTF	TGCGCCAGCAGCCAAGATGTACAGGGAGTTTGGTATGGCTACACCTTC
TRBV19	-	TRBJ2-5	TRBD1	CASSIRGRETQYF	TGTGCCAGTAGTATAAGGGGGCGAGAGACCCAGTACTTC
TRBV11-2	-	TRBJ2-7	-	CASSSPKGGYEQYF	TGTGCCAGCAGCTCACCCAAGGGGGGCTACGAGCAGTACTTC
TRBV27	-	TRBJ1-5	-	CASSPLQGKGEPQHF	TGTGCCAGCAGTCCCCTCCAGGGTAAGGGGGAGCCCCAGCATTTT
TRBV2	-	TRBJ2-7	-	CASSEFRDLSYEQYF	TGTGCCAGCAGTGAATTCCGGGATCTCTCCTACGAGCAGTACTTC
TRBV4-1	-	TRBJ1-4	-	CASSPQKNNEKLFF	TGCGCCAGCTCCCCCCAGAAAAATAATGAAAAACTGTTTTTT
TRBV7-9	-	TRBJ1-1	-	CASSIGQGYTEAFF	TGTGCCAGCAGCATCGGGCAGGGGTACACTGAAGCTTTCTTT
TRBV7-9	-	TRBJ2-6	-	CASRHGGRPSSGANVLTF	TGTGCCAGCAGACACGGTGGACGGCCTTCCTCTGGGGCCAACGTCCTGACTTTC
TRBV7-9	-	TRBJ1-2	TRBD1	CASSIPRAGGAYGYTF	TGTGCCAGCAGCATCCCCCGAGCAGGGGGCGCTTATGGCTACACCTTC
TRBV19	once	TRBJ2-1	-	CASSSSREFNEQFF	TGTGCCAGTAGTTCGTCCCGGGAGTTCAATGAGCAGTTCTTC
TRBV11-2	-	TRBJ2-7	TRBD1	CASSNSGTGGPAGVYEQYF	TGTGCCAGCAGCAACTCCGGGACAGGGGGCCCGGCGGGAGTCTACGAGCAGTACTTC
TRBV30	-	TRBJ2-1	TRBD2	CAWNVEVHSGGQVNEQFF	TGTGCCTGGAACGTGGAGGTCCATTCGGGGGGGCAGGTCAATGAGCAGTTCTTC
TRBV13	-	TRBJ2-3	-	CASSSSEVGTDTQYF	TGTGCCAGCAGTTCTAGCGAGGTGGGCACAGATACGCAGTATTTT
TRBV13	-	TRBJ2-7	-	CASSSSYEQYF	TGTGCCAGCAGCTCCTCCTACGAGCAGTACTTC
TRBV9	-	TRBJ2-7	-	CASSVAGTEYEQYF	TGTGCCAGCAGCGTAGCAGGGACGGAATACGAGCAGTACTTC
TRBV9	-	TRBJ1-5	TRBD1	CASSVGQGGGQPQHF	TGTGCCAGCAGCGTAGGCCAGGGGGGCGGTCAGCCCCAGCATTTT
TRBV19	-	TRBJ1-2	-	CASRSRVTEIGYTF	TGTGCCAGTAGAAGCCGTGTGACCGAGATTGGCTACACCTTC
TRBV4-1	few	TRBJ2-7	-	CASSQGHEQYF	TGCGCCAGCAGCCAAGGCCACGAGCAGTACTTC
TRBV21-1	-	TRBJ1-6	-	CASSSRSILGGGIENSPLHF	TGTGCCAGCAGCTCCCGAAGTATTTTGGGGGGAGGTATAGAAAATTCACCCCTCCACTTT
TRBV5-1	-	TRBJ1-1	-	CASSLEGGMNTEAFF	TGCGCCAGCAGCTTGGAGGGCGGGATGAACACTGAAGCTTTCTTT
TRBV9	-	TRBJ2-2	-	CASSYRTSTGELFF	TGTGCCAGCAGCTACCGGACCTCGACCGGGGAGCTGTTTTTT
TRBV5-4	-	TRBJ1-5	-	CASSLDGSNQPQHF	TGTGCCAGCAGCTTGGATGGCAGCAATCAGCCCCAGCATTTT
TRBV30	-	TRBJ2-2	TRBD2	CAWSLGLAGAANTGELFF	TGTGCCTGGAGCCTAGGACTAGCGGGGGCGGCGAACACCGGGGAGCTGTTTTTT
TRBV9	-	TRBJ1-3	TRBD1	CASSVQGGTGNTIYF	TGTGCCAGCAGCGTACAGGGGGGAACAGGAAACACCATATATTTT
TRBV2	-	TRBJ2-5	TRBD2	CASRILAGGRETQYF	TGTGCCAGCAGGATCCTAGCGGGAGGTCGGGAGACCCAGTACTTC
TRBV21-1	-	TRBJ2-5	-	CASSKDNDFRGETQYF	TGTGCCAGCAGCAAAGATAATGATTTTCGCGGGGAGACCCAGTACTTC
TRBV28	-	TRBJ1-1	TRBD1	CASSLRGQGRRGAFF	TGTGCCAGCAGTTTAAGGGGACAGGGGCGTAGAGGAGCTTTCTTT
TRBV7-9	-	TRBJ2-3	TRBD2	CASSLAGLAGGRGTDTQYF	TGTGCCAGCAGCTTAGCCGGGCTAGCGGGGGGTAGGGGCACAGATACGCAGTATTTT